The 4 T cell receptor beta chains given below trace back to one sample, sequenced in a study of blood T cell repertoires in COVID-19. Produced via immunoSEQ multiplex PCR; TCRdb's table is partial and in-frame only. The sample has 95,000 to 150,000 clones, 82% seen once. Sequencing was performed on peripheral blood. The receptors derive from a woman in her seventies with acute or convalescent COVID-19.

The chain carries TRBV6-2 or TRBV6-3 and TRBJ2-1, with 10 positions matching TRBD2. Germline values: CDR1 MNHEY, CDR2 SVGEGT. Trimming at V came to 7 bases and at J to 7 bases, leaving 7 bases not matched to a gene. This CDR3 has 14 residues. The CDR3 coding sequence is TGTGCCAGCACCCCACTAGCGGGGAGGAATGAGCAGTTCTTC. The encoded protein is CASTPLAGRNEQFF.

This chain joins TRBV9 and TRBJ2-2; the match to TRBD2 covers 15 bases. The germline V gene encodes CDR1 SGDLS and CDR2 YYNGEE. Germline trimming cut 3 bases from V and 6 bases from J; bases unmatched to any gene: 9. The CDR3 extends over 18 amino acids. The CDR3 coding sequence is TGTGCCAGCAGCGCGGGACTAGCGGGGGGAGAAAGGGCCGGGGAGCTGTTTTTT. This sequence encodes CASSAGLAGGERAGELFF.

The chain links TRBV30 to TRBJ1-2, with 7 bases aligning to TRBD1. Germline CDR1 GTSNPN, CDR2 SVGIG (reference sequence). The V and J ends lost 3 bases and 7 bases, in that order; junction bases with no gene match: 11. The CDR3 spans 14 residues. DNA for the CDR3: TGTGCCTGGAGCCTGACAGGGACTTCAGGTGGCTACACCTTC. Amino acid sequence: CAWSLTGTSGGYTF. Variable domain in full (rest from reference TRBV30 and TRBJ1-2): SQTIHQWPATLVQPVGSPLSLECTVEGTSNPNLYWYRQAAGRGLQLLFYSVGIGQISSEVPQNLSASRPQDRQFILSSKKLLLSDSGFYLCAWSLTGTSGGYTFGSGTRLTVV.

This clone was seen a handful of times. The rearrangement uses TRBV11-3 and TRBJ1-4, with 10 bases aligning to TRBD1. In germline, CDR1 is SGHNT, CDR2 YENEEA. The V gene end was trimmed by 3 bases and the J gene end by 7 bases; junction bases not matched to a gene: 5. The CDR3 has 15 residues. The CDR3 is CASSFSTGGIEKLFF. For the CDR3, the DNA is TGTGCCAGCAGCTTTTCGACAGGGGGCATTGAAAAACTGTTTTTT.